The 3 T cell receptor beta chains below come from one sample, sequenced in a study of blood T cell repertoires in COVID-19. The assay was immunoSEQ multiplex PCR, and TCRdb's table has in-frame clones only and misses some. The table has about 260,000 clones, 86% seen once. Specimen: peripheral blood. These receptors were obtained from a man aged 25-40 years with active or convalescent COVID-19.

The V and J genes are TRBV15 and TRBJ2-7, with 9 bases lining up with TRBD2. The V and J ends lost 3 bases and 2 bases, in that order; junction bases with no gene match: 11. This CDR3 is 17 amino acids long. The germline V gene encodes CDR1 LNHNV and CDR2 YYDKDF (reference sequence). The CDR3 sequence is CATSSGAGGTSPYEQYF. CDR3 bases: TGTGCCACCAGCAGTGGAGCGGGGGGAACCTCGCCCTACGAGCAGTACTTC.

This chain's CDR3 is CASSPRLAVNTGELFF. In nucleotides, the CDR3 is TGTGCCAGCAGTCCCCGTTTAGCCGTGAACACCGGGGAGCTGTTTTTT. The rearrangement links TRBV9 to TRBJ2-2; no clear D. The CDR3 runs 16 residues. Trimming pared 5 bases from V and 1 base from J, leaving 15 bases between. CDR1 is SGDLS, CDR2 YYNGEE, per germline.

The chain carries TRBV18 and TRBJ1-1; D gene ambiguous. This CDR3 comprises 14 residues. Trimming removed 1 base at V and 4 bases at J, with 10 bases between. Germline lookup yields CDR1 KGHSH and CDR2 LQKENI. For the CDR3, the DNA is TGTGCCAGCTCACCACGAACACAGCTCACTGAAGCTTTCTTT. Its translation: CASSPRTQLTEAFF.